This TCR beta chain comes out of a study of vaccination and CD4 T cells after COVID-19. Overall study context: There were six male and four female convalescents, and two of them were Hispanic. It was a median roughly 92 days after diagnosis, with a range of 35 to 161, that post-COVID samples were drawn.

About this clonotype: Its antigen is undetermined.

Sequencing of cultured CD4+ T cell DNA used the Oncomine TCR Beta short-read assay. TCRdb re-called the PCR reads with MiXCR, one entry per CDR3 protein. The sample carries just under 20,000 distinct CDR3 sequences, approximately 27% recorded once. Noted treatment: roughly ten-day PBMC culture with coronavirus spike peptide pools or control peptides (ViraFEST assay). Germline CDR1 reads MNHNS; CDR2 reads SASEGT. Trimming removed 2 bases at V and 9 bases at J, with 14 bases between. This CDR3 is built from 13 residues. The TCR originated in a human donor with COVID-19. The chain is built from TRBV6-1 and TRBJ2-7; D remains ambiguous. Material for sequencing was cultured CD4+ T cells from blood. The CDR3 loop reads CASSEYPTARQYF. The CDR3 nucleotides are TGTGCCAGCAGTGAATACCCTACAGCGAGGCAGTACTTC.